Described below is a single T cell receptor (beta chain) sequence and its context. The antigen remains undetermined. This sample is part of a study of post-analysis software for immune sequencing data. Study-wide context: Included among the disease courses, which were recorded for the cohort, were relapsing-remitting, secondary progressive and progressive-relapsing multiple sclerosis. Study-wide results and caveats: Five TRBV segments (TRBV5-6, TRBV5-1 and TRBV20-1 among them) occurred more frequently in patients than in controls.

V was cut by 0 bases and J by 1 base, with 6 bases left in between. Germline values: CDR1 SEHNR, CDR2 FQNEAQ (reference sequence). CDR3 size: 14 residues. Presence of unique molecular identifiers characterized the TCR beta cDNA libraries. In TCRdb, the PCR reads were re-called with MiXCR into one record per CDR3 protein. The data show about 430,000 distinct CDR3 sequences, about 39% seen once. This receptor was identified in a girl aged 2 to 10 with multiple sclerosis. The chain is built from TRBV7-9 and TRBJ1-1; no clear D. The source material was blood. The CDR3 coding sequence is TGTGCCAGCAGCTTAGCTTTCGGGAACACTGAAGCTTTCTTT. Its protein product is CASSLAFGNTEAFF.